This T cell receptor (beta chain) appears in the sequencing data of a study of blood T cell repertoires in COVID-19. This CDR3 spans 14 amino acids. CDR1 SNHLY and CDR2 FYNNEI come from the germline V gene. V gave up 0 bases and J gave up 7 bases, with 12 bases separating them. The data were produced by immunoSEQ multiplex PCR, yet TCRdb's version contains in-frame clones alone and is incomplete. This sample has fewer than 250,000 clones, with around nine tenths found just once. The TCR comes from a woman aged 45 to 65 with acute COVID-19. This chain connects TRBV2 to TRBJ1-2; tentatively, D is TRBD1 (5 bases). Sequencing was performed on PBMCs or T cells enriched from blood (not recorded which). The CDR3: CASSEALGRGGYTF. DNA of the CDR3: TGTGCCAGCAGTGAAGCGCTGGGGCGAGGTGGCTACACCTTC.